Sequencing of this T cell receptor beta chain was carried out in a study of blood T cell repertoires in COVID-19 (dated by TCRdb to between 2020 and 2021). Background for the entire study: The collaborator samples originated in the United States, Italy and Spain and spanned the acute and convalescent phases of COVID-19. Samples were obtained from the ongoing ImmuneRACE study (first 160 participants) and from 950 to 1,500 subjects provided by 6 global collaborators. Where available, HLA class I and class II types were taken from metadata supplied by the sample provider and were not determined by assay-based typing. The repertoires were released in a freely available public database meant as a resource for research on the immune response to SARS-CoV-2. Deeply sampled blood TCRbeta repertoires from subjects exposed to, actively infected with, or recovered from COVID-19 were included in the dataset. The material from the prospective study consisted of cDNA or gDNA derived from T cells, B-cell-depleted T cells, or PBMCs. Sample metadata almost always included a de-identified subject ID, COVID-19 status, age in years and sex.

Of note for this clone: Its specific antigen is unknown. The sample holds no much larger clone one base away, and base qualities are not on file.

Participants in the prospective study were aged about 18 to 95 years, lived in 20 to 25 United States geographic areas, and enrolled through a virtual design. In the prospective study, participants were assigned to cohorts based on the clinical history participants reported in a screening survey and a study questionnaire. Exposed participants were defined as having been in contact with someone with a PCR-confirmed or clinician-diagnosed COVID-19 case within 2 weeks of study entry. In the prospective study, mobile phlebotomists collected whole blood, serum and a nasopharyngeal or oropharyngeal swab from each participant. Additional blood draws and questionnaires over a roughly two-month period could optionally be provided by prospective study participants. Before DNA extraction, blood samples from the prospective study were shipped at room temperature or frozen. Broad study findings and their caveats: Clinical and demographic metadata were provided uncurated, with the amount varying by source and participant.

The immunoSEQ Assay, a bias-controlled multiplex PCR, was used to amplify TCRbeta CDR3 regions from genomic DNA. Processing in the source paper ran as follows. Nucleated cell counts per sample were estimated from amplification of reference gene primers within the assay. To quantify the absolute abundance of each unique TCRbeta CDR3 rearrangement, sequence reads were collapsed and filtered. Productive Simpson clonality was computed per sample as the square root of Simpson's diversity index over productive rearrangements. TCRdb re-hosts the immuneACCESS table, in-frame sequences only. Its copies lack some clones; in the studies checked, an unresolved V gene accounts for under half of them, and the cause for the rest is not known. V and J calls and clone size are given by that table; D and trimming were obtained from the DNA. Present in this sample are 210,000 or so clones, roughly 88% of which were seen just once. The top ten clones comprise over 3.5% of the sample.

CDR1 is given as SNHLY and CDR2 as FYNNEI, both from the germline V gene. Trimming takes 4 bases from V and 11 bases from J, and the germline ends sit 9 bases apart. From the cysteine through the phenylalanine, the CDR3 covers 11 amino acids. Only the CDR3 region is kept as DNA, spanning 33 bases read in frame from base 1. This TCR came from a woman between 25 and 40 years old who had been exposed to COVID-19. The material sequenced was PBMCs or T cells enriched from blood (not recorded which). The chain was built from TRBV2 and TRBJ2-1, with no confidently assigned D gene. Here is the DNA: TGTGCCAGCAGTGGGTTTAGTCAGCAGTTCTTC. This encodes CASSGFSQQFF.